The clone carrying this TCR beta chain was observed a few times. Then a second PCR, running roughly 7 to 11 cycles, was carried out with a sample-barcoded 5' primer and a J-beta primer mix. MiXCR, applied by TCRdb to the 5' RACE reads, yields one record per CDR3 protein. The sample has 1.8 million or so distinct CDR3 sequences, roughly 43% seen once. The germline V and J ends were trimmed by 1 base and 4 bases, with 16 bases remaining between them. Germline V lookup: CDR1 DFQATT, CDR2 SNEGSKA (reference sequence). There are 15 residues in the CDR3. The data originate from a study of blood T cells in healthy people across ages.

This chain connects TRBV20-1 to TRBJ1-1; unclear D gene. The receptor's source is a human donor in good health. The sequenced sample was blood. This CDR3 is CSARVDAISGTEAFF. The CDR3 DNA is TGCAGTGCTAGAGTAGATGCTATTAGCGGCACTGAAGCTTTCTTT.